This entry lists 9 T cell receptor beta chains sequenced from one sample in a study of T cell responses to AZD1222 COVID-19 vaccine. The assay was immunoSEQ multiplex PCR, and TCRdb's table has in-frame clones only and misses some. Counted here are around 130,000 clones, 90% to 95% occurring once; the ten biggest clones make up around 7%. Sequenced here: peripheral blood, sampled on day 0 of AZD1222 vaccination. The receptors originated from an adult in good health.

The J gene is TRBJ1-5, the V gene TRBV15; perhaps TRBD1 as D (5 bases). In germline, CDR1 is LNHNV, CDR2 YYDKDF (reference sequence). Trimming cost V 1 base and J 7 bases, with 11 bases left between them. The length of the CDR3 is 14 residues. CDR3 sequence (DNA): TGTGCCACCAGCAGAGCAGGGTCAGACCAGCCCCAGCATTTT. This encodes CATSRAGSDQPQHF.

This rearrangement joins TRBV4-1 to TRBJ1-2, with no clear D. CDR3 length: 13 amino acids. Germline CDR1 is MGHRA and CDR2 is YSYEKL. Trimming left V 3 bases short and J 6 bases short, with 11 bases between. The CDR3 DNA sequence: TGCGCCAGCAGCCATAGGGTTTTGGATGGCTACACCTTC. Translated: CASSHRVLDGYTF.

The chain has TRBV27 and TRBJ1-5, with no clear D. V was trimmed by 6 bases and J by 2 bases, leaving 11 bases between them. The length of the CDR3 is 14 residues. Germline V gives CDR1 MNHEY, CDR2 SMNVEV (reference sequence). The CDR3, as DNA: TGTGCCAGCAGATCTGAAAGAGGCAATCAGCCCCAGCATTTT. Translated, it gives CASRSERGNQPQHF.

The chain has TRBV18 and TRBJ2-1; no firm D call. The CDR3 totals 10 residues. The V end was cut by 3 bases, the J end by 12 bases, with 6 bases between. In germline, CDR1 is KGHSH, CDR2 LQKENI. The CDR3 protein is CASSPGPQFF. CDR3 in DNA: TGTGCCAGCTCACCGGGTCCGCAGTTCTTC.

This chain connects TRBV4-3 to TRBJ2-7, with D possibly TRBD1 on 5 matching bases. The germline V gene encodes CDR1 LGHNA and CDR2 YSLEER. Trimming shortened V by 3 bases and J by 0 bases, and 12 bases separated the two germline ends. CDR3 length: 15 residues. The CDR3: CASSQATGSSYEQYF. The CDR3 DNA reads TGCGCCAGCAGCCAGGCCACAGGTAGCTCCTACGAGCAGTACTTC.

The J gene is TRBJ1-5, the V gene TRBV5-4; the match to TRBD1 covers 7 bases. There are 17 residues in the CDR3. Germline V gene data show CDR1 as SGHNT and CDR2 as YYREEE (reference sequence). With V trimmed by 9 bases and J by 8 bases, 23 bases remained unmatched. This CDR3 reads CATISRGLGGLAEPQHF. The CDR3 bases are TGTGCCACCATCTCGCGCGGACTAGGGGGCTTAGCGGAGCCCCAGCATTTT. Based on the CDR3 plus reference TRBV5-4 and TRBJ1-5, the full variable domain is ETGVTQSPTHLIKTRGQQVTLRCSSQSGHNTVSWYQQALGQGPQFIFQYYREEENGRGNFPPRFSGLQFPNYSSELNVNALELDDSALYLCATISRGLGGLAEPQHFGDGTRLSIL.

The rearrangement uses TRBV6-1 and TRBJ1-5, with no clear D. Germline values: CDR1 MNHNS, CDR2 SASEGT. V was trimmed by 0 bases and J by 0 bases, leaving 15 bases between them. This CDR3 region has 18 residues. The CDR3 loop reads CASSEAGFGGYSNQPQHF. CDR3 DNA: TGTGCCAGCAGTGAAGCGGGGTTTGGAGGATATAGCAATCAGCCCCAGCATTTT.

This chain connects TRBV29-1 to TRBJ2-7; 8 bases line up with TRBD1. This CDR3 contains 13 residues. Trimming removed 6 bases from V and 6 bases from J; junction bases left unmatched: 10. The germline V gene has CDR1 SQVTM and CDR2 ANQGSEA. CDR3 sequence: CSVRGQGAVEQYF. The CDR3 bases are TGCAGCGTGAGAGGGCAGGGGGCTGTCGAGCAGTACTTC.

The chain links TRBV2 to TRBJ1-2; 9 nucleotides agree with TRBD1. The CDR3 is 13 amino acids. Germline V gene data show CDR1 as SNHLY and CDR2 as FYNNEI. Germline trimming cut 6 bases from V and 4 bases from J; bases unmatched to any gene: 3. The CDR3 sequence is CASSDRGVYGYTF. The CDR3 nucleotides read TGTGCCAGCAGCGACAGGGGGGTCTATGGCTACACCTTC.